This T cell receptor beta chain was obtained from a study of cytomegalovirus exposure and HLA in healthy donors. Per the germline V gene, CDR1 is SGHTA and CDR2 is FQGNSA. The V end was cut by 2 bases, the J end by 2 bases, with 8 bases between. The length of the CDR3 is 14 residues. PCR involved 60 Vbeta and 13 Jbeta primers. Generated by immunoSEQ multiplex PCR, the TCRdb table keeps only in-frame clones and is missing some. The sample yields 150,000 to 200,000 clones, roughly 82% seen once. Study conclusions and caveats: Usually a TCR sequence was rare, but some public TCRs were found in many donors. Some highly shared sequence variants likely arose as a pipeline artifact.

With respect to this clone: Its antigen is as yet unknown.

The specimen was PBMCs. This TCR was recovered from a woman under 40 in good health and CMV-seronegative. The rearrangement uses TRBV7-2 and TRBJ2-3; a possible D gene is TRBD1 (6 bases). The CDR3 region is CASSLRGFTDTQYF. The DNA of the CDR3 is TGTGCCAGCAGCTTAAGGGGGTTCACAGATACGCAGTATTTT.